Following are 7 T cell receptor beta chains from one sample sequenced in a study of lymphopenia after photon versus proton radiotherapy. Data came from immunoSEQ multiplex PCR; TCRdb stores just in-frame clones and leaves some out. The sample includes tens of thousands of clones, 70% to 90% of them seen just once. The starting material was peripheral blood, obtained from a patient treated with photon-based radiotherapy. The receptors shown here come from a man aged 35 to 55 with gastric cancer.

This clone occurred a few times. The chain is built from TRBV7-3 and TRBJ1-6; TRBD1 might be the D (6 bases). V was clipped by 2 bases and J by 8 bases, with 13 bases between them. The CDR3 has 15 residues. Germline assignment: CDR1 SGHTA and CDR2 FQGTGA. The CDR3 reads CASSLSAGEHSPLHF. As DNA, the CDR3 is TGTGCCAGCAGCTTATCGGCAGGGGAACATTCACCCCTCCACTTT.

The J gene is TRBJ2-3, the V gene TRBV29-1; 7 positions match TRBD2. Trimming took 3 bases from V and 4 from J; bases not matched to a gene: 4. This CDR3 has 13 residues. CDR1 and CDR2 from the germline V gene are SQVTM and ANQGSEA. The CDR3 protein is CSVDPGGSDTQYF. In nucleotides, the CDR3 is TGCAGCGTTGACCCCGGGGGGTCAGATACGCAGTATTTT.

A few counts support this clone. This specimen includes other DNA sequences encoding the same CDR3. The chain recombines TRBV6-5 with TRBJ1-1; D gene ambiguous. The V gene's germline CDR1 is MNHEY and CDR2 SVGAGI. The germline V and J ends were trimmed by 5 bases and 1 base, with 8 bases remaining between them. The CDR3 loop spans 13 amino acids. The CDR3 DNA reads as TGTGCCAGCAGTCCAGGAGCGAACACTGAAGCTTTCTTT. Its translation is CASSPGANTEAFF.

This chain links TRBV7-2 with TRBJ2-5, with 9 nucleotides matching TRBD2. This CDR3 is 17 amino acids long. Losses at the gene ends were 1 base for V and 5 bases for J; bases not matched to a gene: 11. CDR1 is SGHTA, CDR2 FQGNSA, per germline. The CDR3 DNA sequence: TGTGCCAGCAGCTTAGGCCCGCGGGGGGGCCTCAGGGAGACCCAGTACTTC. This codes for CASSLGPRGGLRETQYF.

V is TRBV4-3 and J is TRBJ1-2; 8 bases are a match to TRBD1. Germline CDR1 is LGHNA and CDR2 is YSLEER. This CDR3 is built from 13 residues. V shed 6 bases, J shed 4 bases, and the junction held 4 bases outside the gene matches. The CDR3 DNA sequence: TGCGCCAGCAGACGCGACAGGGGCTATGGCTACACCTTC. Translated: CASRRDRGYGYTF.

This CDR3 reads CASSRTGTSNEQFF. The DNA for the CDR3 is TGTGCCAGCAGCCGGACCGGGACTAGCAATGAGCAGTTCTTC. The chain recombines TRBV7-2 with TRBJ2-1; 8 nucleotides match TRBD2. Trimming took 5 bases from V and 6 from J; bases not matched to a gene: 6. The germline V gene has CDR1 SGHTA and CDR2 FQGNSA. The CDR3 sequence is 14 residues long.

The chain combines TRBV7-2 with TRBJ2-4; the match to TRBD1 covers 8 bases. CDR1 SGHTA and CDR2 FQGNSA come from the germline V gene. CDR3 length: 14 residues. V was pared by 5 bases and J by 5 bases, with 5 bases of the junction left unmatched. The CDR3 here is CASSPGQGQNIQYF. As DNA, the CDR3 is TGTGCCAGCAGCCCAGGACAGGGACAAAACATTCAGTACTTC.